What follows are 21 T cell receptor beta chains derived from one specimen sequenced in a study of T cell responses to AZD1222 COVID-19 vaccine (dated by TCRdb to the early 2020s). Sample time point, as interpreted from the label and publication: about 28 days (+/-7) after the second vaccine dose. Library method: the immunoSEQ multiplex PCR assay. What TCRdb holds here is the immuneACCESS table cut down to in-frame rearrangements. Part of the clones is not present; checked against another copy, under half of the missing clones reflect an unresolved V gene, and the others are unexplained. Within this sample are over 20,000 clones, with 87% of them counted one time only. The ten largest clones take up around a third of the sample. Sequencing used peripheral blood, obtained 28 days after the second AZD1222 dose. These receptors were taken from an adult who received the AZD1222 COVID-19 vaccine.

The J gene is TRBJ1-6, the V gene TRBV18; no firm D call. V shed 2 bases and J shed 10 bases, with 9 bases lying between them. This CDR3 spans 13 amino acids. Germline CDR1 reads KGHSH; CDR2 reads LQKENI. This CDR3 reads CASSPAGSSPLHF. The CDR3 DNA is TGTGCCAGCTCACCAGCGGGGTCCTCACCCCTCCACTTT.

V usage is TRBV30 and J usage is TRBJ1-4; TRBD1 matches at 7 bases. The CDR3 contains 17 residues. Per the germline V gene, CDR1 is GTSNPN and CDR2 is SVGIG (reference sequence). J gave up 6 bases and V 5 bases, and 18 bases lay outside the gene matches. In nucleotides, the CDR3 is TGTGCCTGGGGGGGGACAGTGCTAAGCTCAAAGCATGAAAAACTGTTTTTT. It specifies CAWGGTVLSSKHEKLFF.

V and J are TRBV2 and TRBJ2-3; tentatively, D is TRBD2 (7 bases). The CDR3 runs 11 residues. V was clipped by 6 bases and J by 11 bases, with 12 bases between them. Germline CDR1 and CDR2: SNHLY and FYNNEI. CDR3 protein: CASRGGAEQYF. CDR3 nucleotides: TGTGCCAGCAGGGGGGGGGCCGAGCAGTATTTT.

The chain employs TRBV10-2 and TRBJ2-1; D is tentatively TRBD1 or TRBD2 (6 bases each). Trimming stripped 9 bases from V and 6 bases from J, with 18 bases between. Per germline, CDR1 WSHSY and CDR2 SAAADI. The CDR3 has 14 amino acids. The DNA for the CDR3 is TGCGCCAGTTCTACCGGCAGGGGAGGCAATGAGCAGTTCTTC. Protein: CASSTGRGGNEQFF.

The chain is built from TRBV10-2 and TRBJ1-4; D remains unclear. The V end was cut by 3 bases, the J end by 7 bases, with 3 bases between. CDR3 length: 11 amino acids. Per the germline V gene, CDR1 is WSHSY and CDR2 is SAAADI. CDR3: CASSDSEKLFF. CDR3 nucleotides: TGCGCCAGCAGTGATAGTGAAAAACTGTTTTTT.

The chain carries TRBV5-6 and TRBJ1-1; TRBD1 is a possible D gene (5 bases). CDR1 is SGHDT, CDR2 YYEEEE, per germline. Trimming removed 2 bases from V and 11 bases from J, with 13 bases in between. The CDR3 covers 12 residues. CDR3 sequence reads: CASSFSQGTAFF. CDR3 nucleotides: TGTGCCAGCAGCTTCTCGCAGGGAACGGCTTTCTTT. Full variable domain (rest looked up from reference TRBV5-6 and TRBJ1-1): DAGVTQSPTHLIKTRGQQVTLRCSPKSGHDTVSWYQQALGQGPQFIFQYYEEEERQRGNFPDRFSGHQFPNYSSELNVNALLLGDSALYLCASSFSQGTAFFGQGTRLTVV.

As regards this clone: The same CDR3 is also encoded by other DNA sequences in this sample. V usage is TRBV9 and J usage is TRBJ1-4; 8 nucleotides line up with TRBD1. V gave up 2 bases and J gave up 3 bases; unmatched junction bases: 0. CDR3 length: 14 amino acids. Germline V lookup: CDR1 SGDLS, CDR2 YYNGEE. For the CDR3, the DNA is TGTGCCAGCAGCGTGACAGGGGCTAATGAAAAACTGTTTTTT. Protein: CASSVTGANEKLFF.

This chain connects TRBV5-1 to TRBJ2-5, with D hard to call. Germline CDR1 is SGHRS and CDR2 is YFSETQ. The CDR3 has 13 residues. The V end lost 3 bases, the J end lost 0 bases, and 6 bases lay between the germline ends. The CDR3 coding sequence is TGCGCCAGCAGCTACTACAACCAAGAGACCCAGTACTTC. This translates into CASSYYNQETQYF.

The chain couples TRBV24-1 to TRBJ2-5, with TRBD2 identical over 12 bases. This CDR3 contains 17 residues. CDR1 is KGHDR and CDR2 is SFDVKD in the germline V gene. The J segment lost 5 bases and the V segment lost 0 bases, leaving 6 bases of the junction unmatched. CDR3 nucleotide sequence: TGTGCCACCAGTGATTTGGCGCTAGCGGGAGGGTCGGAGACCCAGTACTTC. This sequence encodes CATSDLALAGGSETQYF.

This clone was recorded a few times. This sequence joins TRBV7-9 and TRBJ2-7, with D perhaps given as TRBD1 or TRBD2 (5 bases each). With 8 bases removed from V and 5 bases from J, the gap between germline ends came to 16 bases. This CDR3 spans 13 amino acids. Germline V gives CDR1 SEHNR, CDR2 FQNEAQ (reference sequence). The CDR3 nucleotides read TGTGCCAGCGGGTGGGGGTCCGAAAACGAGCAGTACTTC. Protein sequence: CASGWGSENEQYF. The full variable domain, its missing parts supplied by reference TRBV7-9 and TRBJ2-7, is DTGVSQNPRHKITKRGQNVTFRCDPISEHNRLYWYRQTLGQGPEFLTYFQNEAQLEKSRLLSDRFSAERPKGSFSTLEIQRTEQGDSAMYLCASGWGSENEQYFGPGTRLTVT.

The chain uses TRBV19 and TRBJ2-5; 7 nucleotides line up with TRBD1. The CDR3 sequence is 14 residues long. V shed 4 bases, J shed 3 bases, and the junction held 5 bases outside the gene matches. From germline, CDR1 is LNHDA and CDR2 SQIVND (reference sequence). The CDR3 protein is CASSTMGQKETQYF. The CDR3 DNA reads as TGTGCCAGTAGTACTATGGGACAGAAAGAGACCCAGTACTTC.

CDR3 DNA: TGTGCCAGCAGCCAGGATTACTACAATGAGCAGTTCTTC. Amino acids: CASSQDYYNEQFF. V and J are TRBV4-2 and TRBJ2-1; D unresolved. The CDR3 runs to 13 residues. The ends were cut back, 3 bases at V and 3 bases at J, with 6 bases in the middle. The germline CDR1 and CDR2 sequences are LGHNA and YNFKEQ.

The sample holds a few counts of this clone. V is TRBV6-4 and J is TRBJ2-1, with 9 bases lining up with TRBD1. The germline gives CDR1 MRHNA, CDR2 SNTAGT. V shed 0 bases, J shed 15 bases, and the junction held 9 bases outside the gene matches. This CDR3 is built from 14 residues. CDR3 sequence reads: CASSDSSQGQGLFF. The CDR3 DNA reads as TGTGCCAGCAGTGACTCGAGCCAAGGACAGGGGTTGTTCTTC.

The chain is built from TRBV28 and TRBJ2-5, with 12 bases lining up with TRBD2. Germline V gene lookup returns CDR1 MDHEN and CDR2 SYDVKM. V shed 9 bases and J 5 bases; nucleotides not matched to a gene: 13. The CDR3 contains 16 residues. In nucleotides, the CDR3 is TGTGCCAGTATGGAGGCTAGCGGGAGGGTACAGGAGACCCAGTACTTC. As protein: CASMEASGRVQETQYF.

The CDR3 DNA reads as TGTGCCAGCAGAAAGACTAGCGGAGGGGGAGATACGCAGTATTTT. Its protein product is CASRKTSGGGDTQYF. This sequence joins TRBV2 and TRBJ2-3; 9 bases line up with TRBD2. The CDR3 contains 15 residues. The germline CDR1 and CDR2 sequences are SNHLY and FYNNEI. V lost 6 bases to trimming and J lost 5 bases; unmatched junction nucleotides: 9. The complete variable domain, with remaining parts taken from reference TRBV2 and TRBJ2-3, reads EPEVTQTPSHQVTQMGQEVILRCVPISNHLYFYWYRQILGQKVEFLVSFYNNEISEKSEIFDDQFSVERPDGSNFTLKIRSTKLEDSAMYFCASRKTSGGGDTQYFGPGTRLTVL.

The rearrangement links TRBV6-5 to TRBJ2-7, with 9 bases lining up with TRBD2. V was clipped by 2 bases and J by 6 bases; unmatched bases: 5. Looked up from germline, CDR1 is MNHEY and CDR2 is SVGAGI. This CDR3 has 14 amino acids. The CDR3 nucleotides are TGTGCCAGCAGTTACAGTAGCGGGAGTGGCGAGCAGTACTTC. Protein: CASSYSSGSGEQYF.

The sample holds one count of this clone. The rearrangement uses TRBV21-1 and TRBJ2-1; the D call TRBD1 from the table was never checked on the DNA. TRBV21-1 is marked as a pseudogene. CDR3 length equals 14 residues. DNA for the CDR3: TGTGCCAGAGACATACCGAGCTCCTACAATGAGCAGTTCTTC. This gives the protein CARDIPSSYNEQFF.

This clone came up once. The CDR3 here is CASSRPSAQETQYF. The CDR3 DNA reads TGTGCCAGCAGCCGACCTAGCGCGCAAGAGACCCAGTACTTC. V is TRBV7-6 and J is TRBJ2-5; perhaps TRBD2 as D (6 bases). The germline V and J ends were trimmed by 5 bases and 2 bases, with 12 bases remaining between them. Germline V gives CDR1 SGHVS, CDR2 FNYEAQ. The CDR3 is 14 amino acids.

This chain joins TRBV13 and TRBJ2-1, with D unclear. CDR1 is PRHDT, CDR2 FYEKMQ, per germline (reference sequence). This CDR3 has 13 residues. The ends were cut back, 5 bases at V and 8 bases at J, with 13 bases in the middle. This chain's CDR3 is CASSPSFQDEQFF. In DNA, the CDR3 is TGTGCCAGCAGCCCCTCCTTTCAGGATGAGCAGTTCTTC.

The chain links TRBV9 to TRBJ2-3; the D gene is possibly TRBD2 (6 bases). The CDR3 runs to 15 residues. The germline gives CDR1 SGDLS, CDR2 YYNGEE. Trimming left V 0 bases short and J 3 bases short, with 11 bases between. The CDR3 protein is CASSVGGGWTDTQYF. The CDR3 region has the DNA TGTGCCAGCAGCGTAGGTGGAGGGTGGACAGATACGCAGTATTTT.

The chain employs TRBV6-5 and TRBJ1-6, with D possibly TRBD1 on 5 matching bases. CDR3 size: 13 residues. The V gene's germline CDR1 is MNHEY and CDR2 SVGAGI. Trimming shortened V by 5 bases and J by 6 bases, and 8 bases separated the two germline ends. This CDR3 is CASSPQGNSPLHF. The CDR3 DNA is TGTGCCAGCAGTCCGCAGGGTAATTCACCCCTCCACTTT.